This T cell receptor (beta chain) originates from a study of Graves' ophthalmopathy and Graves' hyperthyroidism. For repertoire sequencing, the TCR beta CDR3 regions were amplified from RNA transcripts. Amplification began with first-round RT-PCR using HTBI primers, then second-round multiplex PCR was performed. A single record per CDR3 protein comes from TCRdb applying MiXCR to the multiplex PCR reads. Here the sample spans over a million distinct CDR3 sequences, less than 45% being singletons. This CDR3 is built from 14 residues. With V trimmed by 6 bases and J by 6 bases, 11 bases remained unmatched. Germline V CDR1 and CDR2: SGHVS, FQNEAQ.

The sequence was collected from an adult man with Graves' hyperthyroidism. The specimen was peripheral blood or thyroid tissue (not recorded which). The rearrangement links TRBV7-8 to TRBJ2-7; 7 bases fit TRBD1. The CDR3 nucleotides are TGTGCCAGCAGTGAAGACAGGGACCCGCCCGAGCAGTACTTC. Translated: CASSEDRDPPEQYF.